This entry lists 2 T cell receptor beta chains sequenced from one sample in a study of blood T cells in healthy people across ages. Primers used in a second PCR of roughly 6 to 12 cycles were a sample-barcoded 5' primer and a J-beta primer mix. TCRdb called the 5' RACE reads again in MiXCR, with one record for every CDR3 protein. The data show roughly 730,000 distinct CDR3 sequences, just over 55% seen once. Sequenced sample: blood. Receptor source: a man in his forties in good health.

This clonotype has ten or more counts. The genes are TRBV5-1 and TRBJ2-5, with D possibly matching TRBD1 (5 bases). Germline values: CDR1 SGHRS, CDR2 YFSETQ. Trimming took 5 bases from V and 3 from J, leaving 11 bases between them. This CDR3 region has 13 residues. CDR3 in amino acids: CASRWQGEETQYF. As DNA, the CDR3 is TGCGCCAGCAGATGGCAGGGCGAAGAGACCCAGTACTTC.

The rearrangement uses TRBV5-6 and TRBJ1-2; 9 nucleotides align to TRBD1. The germline V gene has CDR1 SGHDT and CDR2 YYEEEE. V gave up 3 bases and J gave up 0 bases; unmatched junction bases: 12. This CDR3 contains 18 residues. This CDR3 reads CASSSGQGLTTTNYGYTF. In DNA form, the CDR3 reads TGTGCCAGCAGCTCAGGACAGGGGCTAACAACCACTAACTATGGCTACACCTTC. Complete variable domain (other parts from reference TRBV5-6 and TRBJ1-2): DAGVTQSPTHLIKTRGQQVTLRCSPKSGHDTVSWYQQALGQGPQFIFQYYEEEERQRGNFPDRFSGHQFPNYSSELNVNALLLGDSALYLCASSSGQGLTTTNYGYTFGSGTRLTVV.